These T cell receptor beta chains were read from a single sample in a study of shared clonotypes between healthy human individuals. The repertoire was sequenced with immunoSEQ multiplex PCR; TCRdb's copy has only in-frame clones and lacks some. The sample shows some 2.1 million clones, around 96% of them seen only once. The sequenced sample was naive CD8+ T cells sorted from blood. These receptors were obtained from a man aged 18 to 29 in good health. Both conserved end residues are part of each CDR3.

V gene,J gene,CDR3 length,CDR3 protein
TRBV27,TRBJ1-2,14,CASSSGPSLYGYTF
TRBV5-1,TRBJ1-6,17,CASSSEGASSYNSPLHF
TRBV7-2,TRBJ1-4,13,CASSFVNNEKLFF
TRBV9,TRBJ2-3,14,CASGVGWSTDTQYF
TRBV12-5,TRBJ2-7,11,CASGLVAEQYF
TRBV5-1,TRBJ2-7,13,CASSLSPLREQYF
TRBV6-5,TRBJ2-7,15,CASSYSSPDSYEQYF
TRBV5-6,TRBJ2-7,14,CASSFGALTYEQYF
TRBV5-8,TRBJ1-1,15,CASTLGGRGFYEAFF
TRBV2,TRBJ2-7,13,CASSHRESYEQYF
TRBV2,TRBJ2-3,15,CASSGTGPGGDTQYF
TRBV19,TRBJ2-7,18,CASSIASIRTGTSYEQYF
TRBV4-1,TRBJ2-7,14,CASSQVLIDYEQYF